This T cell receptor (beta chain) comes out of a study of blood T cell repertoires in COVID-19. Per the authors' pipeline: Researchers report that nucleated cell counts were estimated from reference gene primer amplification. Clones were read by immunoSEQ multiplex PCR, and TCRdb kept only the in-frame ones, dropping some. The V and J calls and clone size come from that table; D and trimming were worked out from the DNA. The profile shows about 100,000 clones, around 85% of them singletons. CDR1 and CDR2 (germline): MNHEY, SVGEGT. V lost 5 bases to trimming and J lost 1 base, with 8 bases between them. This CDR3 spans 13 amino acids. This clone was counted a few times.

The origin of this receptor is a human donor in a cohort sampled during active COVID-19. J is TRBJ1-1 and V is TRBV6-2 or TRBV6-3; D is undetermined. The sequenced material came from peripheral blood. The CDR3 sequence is CASSKYRNTEAFF. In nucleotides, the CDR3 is TGTGCCAGCAGTAAATACAGGAACACTGAAGCTTTCTTT.